This T cell receptor beta chain was profiled in a study of OX40 agonist ivuxolimab in advanced cancers. Background on the study: Averaging 60 years in age, with a range of about 23 to 79, the cohort was 82.7% male. Study results and limitations: Expanded peripheral T cells had an undetermined antigen specificity.

Germline V CDR1 and CDR2: SGHRS, YFSETQ. This CDR3 has 17 amino acids. The trim removed 4 bases at V and 0 bases at J, leaving 7 bases unmatched. Patients with a history of autoimmune disease or on systemic immunosuppression were excluded. Repertoires were generated with immunoSEQ multiplex PCR, while TCRdb's copy carries only in-frame clones and drops some. The table includes tens of thousands of clones, roughly 80% detected once. This clone was observed once. The antigen is not known. This TCR was recovered from an adult with an advanced solid tumor such as melanoma, head and neck, liver or kidney cancer. The source material was CD4+ or CD8+ T cells sorted from blood, sampled in a trial of the OX40 agonist ivuxolimab. This chain joins TRBV5-1 and TRBJ2-6; 7 nucleotides agree with TRBD1. The CDR3 nucleotides are TGCGCCAGCAGCCAGGGACAGCTCAACTCTGGGGCCAACGTCCTGACTTTC. It encodes CASSQGQLNSGANVLTF.